The 28 T cell receptor beta chains listed next were all sequenced from one sample in a study of control samples from healthy donors and cancer patients. The protocol was immunoSEQ multiplex PCR, while the TCRdb copy is restricted to in-frame clones and leaves out a portion. The table has 100,000 to 150,000 clones, approximately 90% seen once. The sequencing sample was made of blood. These receptors were collected from a man in his forties in good health.

V gene TRBV9 combines with J gene TRBJ1-4, with a weak D call TRBD1 (5 bases). The CDR3 spans 17 residues. The ends were cut back, 4 bases at V and 3 bases at J, with 19 bases in the middle. Germline assignment: CDR1 SGDLS and CDR2 YYNGEE. CDR3 sequence: CASSQTDGGLSNEKLFF. CDR3 bases: TGTGCCAGCAGCCAGACTGATGGGGGACTGTCTAATGAAAAACTGTTTTTT.

The chain has TRBV7-9 and TRBJ2-1; D perhaps matches TRBD1 (7 bases). Per the germline V gene, CDR1 is SEHNR and CDR2 is FQNEAQ (reference sequence). The CDR3 totals 16 residues. Trimming took off 0 bases at V and 1 base at J, with 10 bases between the two ends. DNA of the CDR3: TGTGCCAGCAGCTTAGCGGAGGGGGCTTCCTACAATGAGCAGTTCTTC. Translating it yields CASSLAEGASYNEQFF.

The chain is built from TRBV18 and TRBJ1-2; D call uncertain. The germline V and J ends were trimmed by 0 bases and 6 bases, with 14 bases remaining between them. Germline loops: CDR1 KGHSH, CDR2 LQKENI. CDR3 length: 15 amino acids. The CDR3 here is CASSPPTREGNGYTF. The CDR3 nucleotides read TGTGCCAGCTCACCACCGACAAGGGAAGGGAATGGCTACACCTTC.

This rearrangement joins TRBV3-1 (or the pseudogene TRBV3-2) to TRBJ1-2; 7 bases map to TRBD1. The V segment lost 1 base and the J segment 4 bases; nucleotides outside the gene matches: 9. This CDR3 is 16 amino acids long. Germline-derived CDR1 and CDR2 are LGHDT and YNNKEL (reference sequence). Here the CDR3 reads CASSQGGRGQIYGYTF. DNA for the CDR3: TGTGCCAGCAGCCAAGGAGGGCGGGGACAGATCTATGGCTACACCTTC.

J is TRBJ1-4 and V is TRBV5-6; tentative D call: TRBD1 (5 bases). Germline CDR1 reads SGHDT; CDR2 reads YYEEEE. Trimming stripped 4 bases from V and 0 bases from J, with 10 bases between. CDR3 size: 15 residues. The CDR3 DNA reads TGTGCCAGCAGCGTCGTGGGGGCAACTAATGAAAAACTGTTTTTT. This gives the protein CASSVVGATNEKLFF.

The V and J genes are TRBV9 and TRBJ2-2; D is undetermined. The V end lost 4 bases, the J end lost 1 base, and 8 bases lay between the germline ends. Per germline, CDR1 SGDLS and CDR2 YYNGEE. There are 14 residues in the CDR3. The CDR3, as DNA: TGTGCCAGCAGCTTCGCCAGGAACACCGGGGAGCTGTTTTTT. The encoded protein is CASSFARNTGELFF.

The chain uses TRBV5-1 and TRBJ2-1, with 11 bases matching TRBD2. The CDR3 extends over 16 amino acids. Germline-derived CDR1 and CDR2 are SGHRS and YFSETQ. V dropped 2 bases and J dropped 2; count of bases not matched to a gene: 3. The CDR3 loop is CASSLGTSGTYNEQFF. The DNA for the CDR3 is TGCGCCAGCAGCTTAGGGACTAGCGGTACCTACAATGAGCAGTTCTTC.

This chain uses TRBV2 with TRBJ1-2; no definite D call. Between the trimmed V and J ends, which lost 11 bases and 0 bases, there was a span of 19 bases. CDR1 and CDR2 from the germline V gene are SNHLY and FYNNEI. This CDR3 has 15 residues. CDR3: CARTTRGVANYGYTF. The CDR3, as DNA: TGTGCCCGGACTACTCGAGGTGTTGCTAACTATGGCTACACCTTC. The full variable domain, its missing parts supplied by reference TRBV2 and TRBJ1-2, is EPEVTQTPSHQVTQMGQEVILRCVPISNHLYFYWYRQILGQKVEFLVSFYNNEISEKSEIFDDQFSVERPDGSNFTLKIRSTKLEDSAMYFCARTTRGVANYGYTFGSGTRLTVV.

The chain employs TRBV18 and TRBJ1-4, with TRBD1 matching 7 bases. CDR3 size: 16 residues. V dropped 5 bases and J dropped 4; count of bases not matched to a gene: 10. CDR1 is KGHSH, CDR2 LQKENI, per germline. Written as DNA, the CDR3 is TGTGCCAGCTCATCCCTCGGGACAGCTCTTAATGAAAAACTGTTTTTT. It translates to CASSSLGTALNEKLFF.

This clone is a singleton in its sample. The rearrangement uses TRBV6-5 and TRBJ1-6, with D tentatively TRBD1 (5 bases). V lost 10 bases, J lost 10 bases, and 23 bases lay in between. The CDR3 is 15 residues long. CDR1 is MNHEY, CDR2 SVGAGI, per germline. CDR3 region: CAIYRQRNPQSPLHF. The CDR3 bases are TGTGCCATTTATCGACAGCGGAACCCCCAATCACCCCTCCACTTT.

The chain combines TRBV11-2 with TRBJ2-3; 8 nucleotides align to TRBD2. Unmatched junction bases numbered 8, after V lost 1 base and J lost 2 bases. Germline V gene lookup returns CDR1 SGHAT and CDR2 FQNNGV. CDR3 size: 17 residues. The CDR3 is CASSLVKRGTNTDTQYF. The CDR3 DNA is TGTGCCAGCAGCTTAGTGAAGCGGGGGACAAACACAGATACGCAGTATTTT.

This clone was counted only a few times. V usage is TRBV10-3 and J usage is TRBJ1-5; D is ambiguous. The germline V gene has CDR1 ENHRY and CDR2 SYGVKD. The CDR3 totals 12 residues. The germline V and J ends were trimmed by 3 bases and 2 bases, with 2 bases remaining between them. The CDR3 sequence: CAISDGNQPQHF. The CDR3 DNA sequence: TGTGCCATCAGTGACGGCAATCAGCCCCAGCATTTT.

The chain uses TRBV6-5 and TRBJ2-6; 10 positions agree with TRBD1. Germline CDR1 and CDR2: MNHEY and SVGAGI. V was clipped by 7 bases and J by 4 bases; unmatched bases: 4. This CDR3 comprises 15 residues. The chain's CDR3 is CASTTGGAGANVLTF. The CDR3 coding sequence is TGTGCCAGCACGACAGGGGGCGCCGGGGCCAACGTCCTGACTTTC.

The chain couples TRBV5-1 to TRBJ2-5; D is perhaps TRBD1 or TRBD2 (7 bases each). The CDR3 runs to 13 residues. The germline gives CDR1 SGHRS, CDR2 YFSETQ. The ends were cut back, 4 bases at V and 4 bases at J, with 11 bases in the middle. CDR3 region: CASSGGDRETQYF. In nucleotides, the CDR3 is TGCGCCAGCAGCGGGGGGGACAGAGAGACCCAGTACTTC.

The chain recombines TRBV9 with TRBJ1-3; tentative D call: TRBD1 (5 bases). The germline gives CDR1 SGDLS, CDR2 YYNGEE. CDR3 length: 15 amino acids. Trimming took 4 bases from V and 3 from J, leaving 14 bases between them. DNA for the CDR3: TGTGCCAGCAGCCATTCTCGGGACGGTGGAAACACCATATATTTT. This codes for CASSHSRDGGNTIYF.

On this clone: At one end the junction does not follow the germline gene, possibly because of a read error. This chain links TRBV20-1 with TRBJ1-2, with D unresolved. CDR3 length equals 8 residues. In germline, CDR1 is DFQATT, CDR2 SNEGSKA (reference sequence). The CDR3 here is CSALGVHF. CDR3 nucleotide sequence: TGCAGTGCCCTTGGGGTTCACTTC.

This clone is a singleton in its sample. The V and J genes are TRBV5-6 and TRBJ2-5; possibly TRBD1 for D (6 bases). CDR1 and CDR2 (germline): SGHDT, YYEEEE. The CDR3 sequence is 15 residues long. Trimming shortened V by 5 bases and J by 5 bases, and 19 bases separated the two germline ends. The CDR3 DNA follows: TGTGCCAGCAGTCGTAACAGGGTTGCCGGCGAGACCCAGTACTTC. Its translation is CASSRNRVAGETQYF.

This clone was seen once. This chain links TRBV27 with TRBJ1-5; D remains unclear. The CDR3 spans 14 residues. V dropped 2 bases and J dropped 7 bases, with 12 bases sitting between them. Looked up from germline, CDR1 is MNHEY and CDR2 is SMNVEV (reference sequence). CDR3 in amino acids: CASSLTDLGQPQHF. CDR3 DNA sequence: TGTGCCAGCAGTTTAACAGATCTAGGCCAGCCCCAGCATTTT.

CDR3 in amino acids: CASSHQTGVGYGYTF. CDR3 sequence (DNA): TGTGCCAGCAGCCATCAAACAGGGGTTGGCTATGGCTACACCTTC. The rearrangement links TRBV3-1 (or the pseudogene TRBV3-2) to TRBJ1-2; TRBD1 aligns across 7 bases. Germline-derived CDR1 and CDR2 are LGHDT and YNNKEL (reference sequence). With V trimmed by 3 bases and J by 4 bases, 8 bases remained unmatched. The CDR3 is 15 residues long.

The chain links TRBV2 to TRBJ2-3, with D uncertain. Between the trimmed V and J ends, which lost 6 bases and 4 bases, there was a span of 5 bases. From germline, CDR1 is SNHLY and CDR2 FYNNEI. This CDR3 spans 11 amino acids. DNA of the CDR3: TGTGCCAGCAGGAAAGCAGATACGCAGTATTTT. Translated, it gives CASRKADTQYF.

This chain joins TRBV28 and TRBJ2-7; D may be TRBD1 or TRBD2 (5 bases each). With 4 bases removed from V and 4 bases from J, the gap between germline ends came to 17 bases. The CDR3 consists of 15 residues. Germline assignment: CDR1 MDHEN and CDR2 SYDVKM. The DNA for the CDR3 is TGTGCCAGCAGTTCTGGGGGTAGCGTCTATTACGAGCAGTACTTC. Amino acids: CASSSGGSVYYEQYF.

The chain combines TRBV27 with TRBJ2-7; 11 bases are shared with TRBD1. CDR1 is MNHEY, CDR2 SMNVEV, per germline (reference sequence). CDR3 length: 13 amino acids. V shed 4 bases and J 6 bases; nucleotides not matched to a gene: 2. In DNA form, the CDR3 reads TGTGCCAGCAGTTGGGACAGGGGGACCGAGCAGTACTTC. It codes for CASSWDRGTEQYF.

CDR3 bases: TGTGCCACCAGCTCGACGGGGCGCGAGGAGACCCAGTACTTC. Translation gives CATSSTGREETQYF. The chain couples TRBV24-1 to TRBJ2-5, with D possibly called TRBD1 or TRBD2 (5 bases each). CDR1 is KGHDR and CDR2 is SFDVKD in the germline V gene. V lost 7 bases and J 5 bases, leaving 16 bases between the germline ends. This CDR3 spans 14 amino acids.

This chain links TRBV25-1 with TRBJ1-4; unclear D gene. V was cut by 8 bases and J by 0 bases, with 16 bases left in between. The CDR3 sequence is 16 residues long. Germline CDR1 and CDR2: MGHDK and SYGVNS. CDR3 coding DNA: TGTGCCAGCGGGGAAGGTGGCTTTGCAACTAATGAAAAACTGTTTTTT. Its protein product is CASGEGGFATNEKLFF. Using reference TRBV25-1 and TRBJ1-4 for the parts outside the CDR3, the full variable domain is EADIYQTPRYLVIGTGKKITLECSQTMGHDKMYWYQQDPGMELHLIHYSYGVNSTEKGDLSSESTVSRIRTEHFPLTLESARPSHTSQYLCASGEGGFATNEKLFFGSGTQLSVL.

The chain uses TRBV10-3 and TRBJ1-2; D call uncertain. This CDR3 is built from 13 residues. Germline CDR1 and CDR2: ENHRY and SYGVKD. Trimming cost V 0 bases and J 4 bases, with 6 bases left between them. CDR3 bases: TGTGCCATCAGTGAGTCTCCGATCTATGGCTACACCTTC. This gives the protein CAISESPIYGYTF.

The chain has TRBV5-1 and TRBJ1-2; no definite D call. V lost 7 bases and J 6 bases, leaving 19 bases between the germline ends. The CDR3 length is 14 residues. CDR1 is SGHRS and CDR2 is YFSETQ in the germline V gene. Here the CDR3 reads CASAHIQRSDGYTF. The CDR3 DNA sequence: TGCGCCAGCGCACATATACAGAGGAGCGATGGCTACACCTTC.

This chain uses TRBV7-3 with TRBJ1-1; D not certain. V was trimmed by 5 bases and J by 5 bases, leaving 18 bases between them. Germline lookup yields CDR1 SGHTA and CDR2 FQGTGA. The CDR3 is made up of 15 amino acids. This CDR3 is CASSLLGSGQTEAFF. CDR3 nucleotides: TGTGCCAGCAGCCTTCTGGGTTCGGGTCAGACTGAAGCTTTCTTT.

The V gene is TRBV29-1, the J gene TRBJ2-2; 13 bases line up with TRBD2. The trim removed 4 bases at V and 5 bases at J, leaving 7 bases unmatched. This CDR3 spans 16 amino acids. Looked up from germline, CDR1 is SQVTM and CDR2 is ANQGSEA. In DNA form, the CDR3 reads TGCAGCGTTGTCTCACTAGCGGGGGGGCGAACCGGGGAGCTGTTTTTT. Its protein is CSVVSLAGGRTGELFF.